This TCR beta chain is drawn from a study of OX40 agonist ivuxolimab in advanced cancers. Germline V gives CDR1 SEHNR, CDR2 FQNEAQ (reference sequence). This CDR3 has 12 amino acids. V was shortened by 8 bases and J by 2 bases, with 10 bases between the two germline ends. The protocol was immunoSEQ multiplex PCR, while the TCRdb copy is restricted to in-frame clones and leaves out a portion. The data show around 49,000 clones, around nine tenths seen once. This TCR derives from an adult with an advanced solid tumor such as melanoma, head and neck, liver or kidney cancer. V and J are TRBV7-9 and TRBJ2-7, with D hard to call. Material: CD4+ or CD8+ T cells sorted from blood, obtained in a trial of the OX40 agonist ivuxolimab. CDR3 DNA: TGTGCCAGCTCGAGAGAAACCTACGAGCAGTACTTC. Protein: CASSRETYEQYF. Full variable domain (missing parts from reference TRBV7-9 and TRBJ2-7): DTGVSQNPRHKITKRGQNVTFRCDPISEHNRLYWYRQTLGQGPEFLTYFQNEAQLEKSRLLSDRFSAERPKGSFSTLEIQRTEQGDSAMYLCASSRETYEQYFGPGTRLTVT.